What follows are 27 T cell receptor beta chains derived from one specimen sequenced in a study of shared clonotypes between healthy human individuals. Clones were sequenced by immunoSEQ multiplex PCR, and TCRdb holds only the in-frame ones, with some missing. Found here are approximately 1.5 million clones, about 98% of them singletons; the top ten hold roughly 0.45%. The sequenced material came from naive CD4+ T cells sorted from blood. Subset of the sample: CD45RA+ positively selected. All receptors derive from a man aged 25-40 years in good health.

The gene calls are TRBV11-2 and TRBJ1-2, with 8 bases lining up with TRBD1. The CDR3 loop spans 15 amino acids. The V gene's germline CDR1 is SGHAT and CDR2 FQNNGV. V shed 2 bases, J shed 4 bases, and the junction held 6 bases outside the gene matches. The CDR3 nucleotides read TGTGCCAGCAGCTTAATAGGACAGGGAATCTATGGCTACACCTTC. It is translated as CASSLIGQGIYGYTF.

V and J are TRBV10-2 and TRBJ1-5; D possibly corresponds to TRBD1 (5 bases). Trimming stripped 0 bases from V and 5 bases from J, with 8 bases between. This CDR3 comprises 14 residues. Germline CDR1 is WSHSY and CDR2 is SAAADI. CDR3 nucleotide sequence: TGCGCCAGCAGTGAGTCAGGGGACGATCAGCCCCAGCATTTT. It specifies CASSESGDDQPQHF.

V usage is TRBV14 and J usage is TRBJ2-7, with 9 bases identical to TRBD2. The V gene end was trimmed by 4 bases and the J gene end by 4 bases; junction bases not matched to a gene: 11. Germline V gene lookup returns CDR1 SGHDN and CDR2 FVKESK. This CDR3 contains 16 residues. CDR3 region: CASSRRVAGAQYEQYF. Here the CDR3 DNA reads TGTGCCAGCAGCCGCCGAGTAGCGGGAGCCCAGTACGAGCAGTACTTC.

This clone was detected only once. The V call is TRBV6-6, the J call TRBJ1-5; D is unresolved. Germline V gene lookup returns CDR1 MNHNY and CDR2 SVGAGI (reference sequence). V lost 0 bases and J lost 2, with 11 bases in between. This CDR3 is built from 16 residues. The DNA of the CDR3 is TGTGCCAGCAGTTACTCGGGGTACGACGGCAATCAGCCCCAGCATTTT. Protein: CASSYSGYDGNQPQHF.

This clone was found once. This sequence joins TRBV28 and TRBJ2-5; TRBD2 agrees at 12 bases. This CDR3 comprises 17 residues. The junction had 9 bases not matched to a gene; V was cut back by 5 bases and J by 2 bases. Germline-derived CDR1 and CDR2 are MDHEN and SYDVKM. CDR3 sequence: CASSKGATSGGQETQYF. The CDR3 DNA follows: TGTGCCAGCAGTAAGGGGGCGACTAGCGGGGGACAAGAGACCCAGTACTTC.

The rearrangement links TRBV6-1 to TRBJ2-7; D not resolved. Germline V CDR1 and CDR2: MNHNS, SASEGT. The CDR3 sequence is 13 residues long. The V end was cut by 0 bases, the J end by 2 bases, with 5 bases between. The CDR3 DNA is TGTGCCAGCAGTGAAGCGAACCCCTACGAGCAGTACTTC. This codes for CASSEANPYEQYF.

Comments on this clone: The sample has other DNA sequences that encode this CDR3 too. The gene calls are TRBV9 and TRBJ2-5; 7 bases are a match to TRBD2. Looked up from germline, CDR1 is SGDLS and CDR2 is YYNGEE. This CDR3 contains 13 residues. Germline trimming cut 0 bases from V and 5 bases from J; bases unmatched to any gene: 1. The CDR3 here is CASSVVGGETQYF. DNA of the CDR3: TGTGCCAGCAGCGTAGTGGGAGGGGAGACCCAGTACTTC. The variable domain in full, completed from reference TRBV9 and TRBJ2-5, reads DSGVTQTPKHLITATGQRVTLRCSPRSGDLSVYWYQQSLDQGLQFLIQYYNGEERAKGNILERFSAQQFPDLHSELNLSSLELGDSALYFCASSVVGGETQYFGPGTRLLVL.

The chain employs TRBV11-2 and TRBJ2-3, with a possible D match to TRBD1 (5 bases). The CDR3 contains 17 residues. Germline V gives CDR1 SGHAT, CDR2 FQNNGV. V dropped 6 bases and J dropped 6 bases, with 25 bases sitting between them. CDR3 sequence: CASRRGTGRLTGDTQYF. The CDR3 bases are TGTGCCAGCAGGAGAGGCACAGGACGTCTCACTGGGGATACGCAGTATTTT.

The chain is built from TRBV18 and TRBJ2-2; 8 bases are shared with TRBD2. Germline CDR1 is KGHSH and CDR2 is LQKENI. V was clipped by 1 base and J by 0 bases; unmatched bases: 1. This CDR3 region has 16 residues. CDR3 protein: CASSPLAGSNTGELFF. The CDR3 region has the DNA TGTGCCAGCTCACCACTAGCGGGGTCGAACACCGGGGAGCTGTTTTTT.

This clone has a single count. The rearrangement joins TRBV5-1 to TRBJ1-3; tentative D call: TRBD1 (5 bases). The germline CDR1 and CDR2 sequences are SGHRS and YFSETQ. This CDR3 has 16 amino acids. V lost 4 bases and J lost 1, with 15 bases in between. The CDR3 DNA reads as TGCGCCAGCAGCGGTGGGGCTTTCGCTTCTGGAAACACCATATATTTT. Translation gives CASSGGAFASGNTIYF.

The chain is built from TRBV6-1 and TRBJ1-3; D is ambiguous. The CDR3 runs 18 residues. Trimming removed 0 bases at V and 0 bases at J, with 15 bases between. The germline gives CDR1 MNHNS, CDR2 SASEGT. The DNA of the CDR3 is TGTGCCAGCAGTGAAGCTGCCAGCTCAGTGCTCTCTGGAAACACCATATATTTT. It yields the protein CASSEAASSVLSGNTIYF.

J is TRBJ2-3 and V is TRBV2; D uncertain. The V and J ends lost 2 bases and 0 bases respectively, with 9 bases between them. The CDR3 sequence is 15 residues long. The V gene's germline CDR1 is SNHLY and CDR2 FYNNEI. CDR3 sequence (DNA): TGTGCCAGCAGTGAACCGGGTTTTAGCACAGATACGCAGTATTTT. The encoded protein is CASSEPGFSTDTQYF.

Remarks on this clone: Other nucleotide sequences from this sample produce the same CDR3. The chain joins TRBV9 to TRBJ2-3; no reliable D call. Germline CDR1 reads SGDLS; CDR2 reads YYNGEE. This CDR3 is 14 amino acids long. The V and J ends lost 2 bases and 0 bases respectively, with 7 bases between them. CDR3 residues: CASSVAASTDTQYF. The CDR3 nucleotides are TGTGCCAGCAGCGTGGCAGCGAGCACAGATACGCAGTATTTT.

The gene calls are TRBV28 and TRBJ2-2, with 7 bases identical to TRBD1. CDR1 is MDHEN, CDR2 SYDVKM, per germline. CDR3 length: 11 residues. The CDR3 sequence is CVTTGPGELFF. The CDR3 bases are TGTGTTACGACAGGGCCCGGGGAGCTGTTTTTT.

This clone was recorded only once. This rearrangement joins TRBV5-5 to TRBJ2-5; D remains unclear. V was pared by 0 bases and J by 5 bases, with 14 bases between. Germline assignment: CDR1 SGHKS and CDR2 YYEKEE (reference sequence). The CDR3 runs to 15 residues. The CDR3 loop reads CASSLAGETAETQYF. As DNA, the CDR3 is TGTGCCAGCAGCTTGGCCGGAGAGACGGCGGAGACCCAGTACTTC. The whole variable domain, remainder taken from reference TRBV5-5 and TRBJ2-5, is DAGVTQSPTHLIKTRGQQVTLRCSPISGHKSVSWYQQVLGQGPQFIFQYYEKEERGRGNFPDRFSARQFPNYSSELNVNALLLGDSALYLCASSLAGETAETQYFGPGTRLLVL.

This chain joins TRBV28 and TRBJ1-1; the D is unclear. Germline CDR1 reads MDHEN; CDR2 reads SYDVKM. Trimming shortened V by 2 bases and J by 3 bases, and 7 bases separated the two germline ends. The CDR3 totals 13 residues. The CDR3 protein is CASSLHKDTEAFF. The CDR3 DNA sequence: TGTGCCAGCAGTTTACACAAGGACACTGAAGCTTTCTTT.

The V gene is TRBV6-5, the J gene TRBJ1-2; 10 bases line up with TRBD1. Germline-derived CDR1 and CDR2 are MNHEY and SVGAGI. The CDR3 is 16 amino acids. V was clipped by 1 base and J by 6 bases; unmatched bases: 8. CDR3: CASSYLTTGGRNGYTF. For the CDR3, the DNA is TGTGCCAGCAGTTACTTGACGACAGGGGGCCGGAATGGCTACACCTTC.

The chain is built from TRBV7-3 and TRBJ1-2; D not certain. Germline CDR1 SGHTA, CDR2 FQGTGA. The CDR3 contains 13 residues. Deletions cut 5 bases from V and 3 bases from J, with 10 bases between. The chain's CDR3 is CASSAGLDYGYTF. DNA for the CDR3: TGTGCCAGCAGCGCCGGTTTGGACTATGGCTACACCTTC.

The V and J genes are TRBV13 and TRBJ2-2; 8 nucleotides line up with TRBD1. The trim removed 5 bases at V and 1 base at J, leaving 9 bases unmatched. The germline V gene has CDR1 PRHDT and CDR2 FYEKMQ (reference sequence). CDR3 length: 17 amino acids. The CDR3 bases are TGTGCCAGCAGCATCGGAGGACAGGGTTGGAACACCGGGGAGCTGTTTTTT. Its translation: CASSIGGQGWNTGELFF.

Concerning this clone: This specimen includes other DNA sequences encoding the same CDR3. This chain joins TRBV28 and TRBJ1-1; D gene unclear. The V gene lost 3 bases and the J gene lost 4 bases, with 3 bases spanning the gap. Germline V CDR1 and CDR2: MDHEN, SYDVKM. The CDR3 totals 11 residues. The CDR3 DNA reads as TGTGCCAGCAGTTTGGGCACTGAAGCTTTCTTT. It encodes CASSLGTEAFF.

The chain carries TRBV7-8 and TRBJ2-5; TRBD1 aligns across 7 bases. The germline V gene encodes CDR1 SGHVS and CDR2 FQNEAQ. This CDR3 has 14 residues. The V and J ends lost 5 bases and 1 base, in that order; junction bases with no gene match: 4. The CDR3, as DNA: TGTGCCAGCAGCATCGACAGGGTCCAAGAGACCCAGTACTTC. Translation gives CASSIDRVQETQYF.

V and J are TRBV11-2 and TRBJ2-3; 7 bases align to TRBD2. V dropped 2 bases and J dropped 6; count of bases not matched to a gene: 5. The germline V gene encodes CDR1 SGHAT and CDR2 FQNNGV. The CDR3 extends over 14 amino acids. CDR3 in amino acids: CASSLTAGVDTQYF. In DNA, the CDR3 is TGTGCCAGCAGCTTAACGGCGGGAGTTGATACGCAGTATTTT.

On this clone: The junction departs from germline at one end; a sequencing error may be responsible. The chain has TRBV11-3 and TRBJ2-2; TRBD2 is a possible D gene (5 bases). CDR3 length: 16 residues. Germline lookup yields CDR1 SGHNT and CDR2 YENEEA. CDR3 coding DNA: TGTGCCAGTAGCTCTGAGGGCGGGCGGTACACCGGGGAGCTGTTTTTT. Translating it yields CASSSEGGRYTGELFF.

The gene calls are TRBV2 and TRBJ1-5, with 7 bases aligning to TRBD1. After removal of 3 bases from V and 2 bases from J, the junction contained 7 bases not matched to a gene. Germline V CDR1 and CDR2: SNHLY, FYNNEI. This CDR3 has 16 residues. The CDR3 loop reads CASSEDRRMGNQPQHF. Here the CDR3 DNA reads TGTGCCAGCAGTGAGGACAGGAGAATGGGCAATCAGCCCCAGCATTTT. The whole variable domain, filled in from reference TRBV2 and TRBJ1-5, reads EPEVTQTPSHQVTQMGQEVILRCVPISNHLYFYWYRQILGQKVEFLVSFYNNEISEKSEIFDDQFSVERPDGSNFTLKIRSTKLEDSAMYFCASSEDRRMGNQPQHFGDGTRLSIL.

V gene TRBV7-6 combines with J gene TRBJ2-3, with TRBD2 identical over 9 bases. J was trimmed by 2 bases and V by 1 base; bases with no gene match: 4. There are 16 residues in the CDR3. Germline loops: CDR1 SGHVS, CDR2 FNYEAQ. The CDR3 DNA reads TGTGCCAGCAGCTTAGGGGTAGCGGGGGACACAGATACGCAGTATTTT. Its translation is CASSLGVAGDTDTQYF. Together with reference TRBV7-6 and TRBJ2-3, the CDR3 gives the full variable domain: GAGVSQSPRYKVTKRGQDVALRCDPISGHVSLYWYRQALGQGPEFLTYFNYEAQQDKSGLPNDRFSAERPEGSISTLTIQRTEQRDSAMYRCASSLGVAGDTDTQYFGPGTRLTVL.

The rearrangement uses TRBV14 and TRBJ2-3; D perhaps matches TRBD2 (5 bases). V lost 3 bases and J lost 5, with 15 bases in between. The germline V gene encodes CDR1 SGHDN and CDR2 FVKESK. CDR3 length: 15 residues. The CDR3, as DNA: TGTGCCAGCAGCCATTCGAGGGTGAGGAGAGATACGCAGTATTTT. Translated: CASSHSRVRRDTQYF.

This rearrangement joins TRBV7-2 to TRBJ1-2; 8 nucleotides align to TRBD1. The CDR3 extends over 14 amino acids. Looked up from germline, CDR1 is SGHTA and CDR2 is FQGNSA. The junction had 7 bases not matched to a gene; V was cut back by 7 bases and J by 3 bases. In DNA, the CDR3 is TGTGCCAGCACCAAGGACAGGGTTGACTATGGCTACACCTTC. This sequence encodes CASTKDRVDYGYTF.